Sequencing of this T cell receptor beta chain was carried out in a study of Ad26.COV2.S vaccination and SARS-CoV-2 variants. About the study: Ad26.COV2.S shots went into the muscle once or twice, 56 days apart.

The CDR3 is 15 amino acids. Germline V gene lookup returns CDR1 SGHRS and CDR2 YFSETQ. Trimming stripped 0 bases from V and 3 bases from J, with 13 bases between. Treatment reported: around 19 received Ad26.COV2.S at low or high dose, single or two shots; roughly 5 received placebo; per-sample allocation not given. Collection of samples fell on day 63 after the first vaccine or placebo injection. Data came from immunoSEQ multiplex PCR; TCRdb stores just in-frame clones and leaves some out. The sample shows a few hundred thousand clones, approximately 87% of them seen only once. Material: peripheral blood, obtained in a trial of Ad26.COV2.S vaccine versus placebo. The receptor comes from a person aged 18-65 years who received the Ad26.COV2.S COVID-19 vaccine or a placebo. The chain has TRBV5-1 and TRBJ2-7; D perhaps matches TRBD2 (6 bases). The CDR3 coding sequence is TGCGCCAGCAGCTTGGTCGGGGGTTCAGTCTACGAGCAGTACTTC. This codes for CASSLVGGSVYEQYF.